This T cell receptor (beta chain) came from a study of cytomegalovirus exposure and HLA in healthy donors. Broader study findings: Accurate HLA-A and HLA-B prediction from TCR beta sequences was reported for most subjects.

Note on this clone: Its antigen is as yet unknown.

CDR1 SEHNR and CDR2 FQNEAQ come from the germline V gene (reference sequence). The V and J ends lost 3 bases and 5 bases, in that order; junction bases with no gene match: 3. The CDR3 contains 14 residues. PCR employed 60 Vbeta and 13 Jbeta primers. Only in-frame clones appear in the TCRdb table, and some are missing; sequencing was by immunoSEQ multiplex PCR. The sample consists of approximately 97,000 clones, over 60% of them appearing once. Likely unrecorded immune exposures existed in these nominally healthy donors. Sequencing input: PBMCs. The chain combines TRBV7-9 with TRBJ2-1, with 8 bases fitting TRBD2. The clonotype was recovered from a male donor in good health and CMV-seropositive. CDR3 sequence reads: CASSFSGRNNEQFF. CDR3 nucleotides: TGTGCCAGCAGCTTCAGCGGGAGAAACAATGAGCAGTTCTTC.